This T cell receptor (beta chain) was obtained from a study of blood T cells in healthy people across ages (dated by TCRdb to 2015 to 2017). Broadly, across the study: In model experiments, template switching captured roughly one uniquely barcoded TCR beta cDNA molecule for every two T cells. The study measured age-related changes in TCR beta repertoire diversity using deep sequencing normalized with unique cDNA molecular identifiers. The donors were divided into four age groups: young (average around 16 years), middle-aged (about 39), aged (approximately 59) and long-lived (around 80). To avoid experimental bias, donors of different ages were spread randomly across the sequencing lanes. The study analyzed two additional independent replicas of 1 million unique cDNA reads from the same blood draw for two donors, one aged 18 to 30 and one aged 80 or older. General study outcomes and caveats: Total diversity estimates from one million sequenced T cells were considered lower bounds and underestimates. Observed TCR beta diversity correlated strongly with the percentage of naive T cells measured by flow cytometry. Compared with the aged group, more naive CD4+ T cells, fewer expanded clones and increased TCR diversity were shown by the long-lived group, suggesting age selection. Observed TCR beta diversity per million T cells fell roughly linearly with age, and a significant reduction was already apparent by age around 36. Because donor CMV infection status was unknown, age-related changes in expanded clonotypes were potentially confounded. Conclusive comparison of naive and antigen-experienced compartments was prevented by the profiling of bulk unsorted PBMCs.

The CDR3 sequence holds 19 residues, the cysteine and phenylalanine included. The only DNA kept is the CDR3, 57 bases in frame from the first base. CDR1 is given as SGHNT and CDR2 as YENEEA, both from the germline V gene. V lost 0 bases and J lost 0 bases; the stretch between them is 18 bases long. Donors were a few dozen systemically healthy Caucasian individuals from Russia aged roughly 6 to 95 years. Each donor gave 8 to 10 milliliters of peripheral blood, drawn into EDTA-treated Vacutainer tubes. Ficoll-Paque density-gradient centrifugation was used to isolate PBMCs, with at least 7 million per sample. Trizol reagent was used to extract total RNA from the PBMCs, yielding at least 5.5 micrograms per sample. Naive CD45RAhigh/CD27high T cell percentages were measured by flow cytometry on a PBMC aliquot from every donor. Of note for this clonotype: This clone's antigen is unknown. One base away there is no much larger clone; base qualities are not given.

Library preparation used 5' RACE. The instrument given in TCRdb is Illumina HiSeq 2500. A second PCR of about 6 to 11 cycles was run with a J-beta primer mix and a sample-barcoded 5' primer. A unique molecular identifier was introduced onto each TCR beta cDNA molecule by a template-switch 5' adaptor carrying 12 random nucleotides. Each sample yielded at least 3 million CDR3-containing paired-end reads. All of the RNA was converted into first-strand cDNA using the Mint cDNA synthesis kit, with a TRBC-specific oligonucleotide serving as the primer. Following uracil-DNA glycosylase treatment, a first 18-cycle PCR with universal primers M1SS and BC2_uni_R was performed on all cDNA. The authors' pipeline ran thus. Normalization of each sample was performed by random selection of 1 million high-quality reads, each carrying a distinct molecular identifier. Reads sharing molecular identifiers were discarded rather than binned into consensus sequences. MiTCR, with a Q25 quality threshold and the strictest error-elimination algorithm, was used for CDR3 identification, clonotype clustering and error correction. A nonparametric unseen species model with Euler transformation was used to estimate lower-bound total TCR beta diversity. Clones were called with MiXCR by TCRdb after fastp trimmed the public reads at Q25, and only in-frame beta chains were retained. Each record represents a unique CDR3 protein, reported with the most common genes and DNA among its rows. It is TCRdb's table, rather than the study itself, that gives the V and J calls and clone size. The sample includes roughly 720,000 distinct CDR3 sequences, with 50% to 65% observed a single time. The biggest ten clones account for roughly 37% of the sample.

The sequence derives from a man at least 80 years old in good health. Sequenced sample: blood. The chain uses TRBV11-3 and TRBJ1-5, with no reliable assignment of the D segment. The bases read TGTGCCAGCAGCTTAGAGGGGAAACAAAACCCGGATAGCAATCAGCCCCAGCATTTT. Its coded protein is CASSLEGKQNPDSNQPQHF.